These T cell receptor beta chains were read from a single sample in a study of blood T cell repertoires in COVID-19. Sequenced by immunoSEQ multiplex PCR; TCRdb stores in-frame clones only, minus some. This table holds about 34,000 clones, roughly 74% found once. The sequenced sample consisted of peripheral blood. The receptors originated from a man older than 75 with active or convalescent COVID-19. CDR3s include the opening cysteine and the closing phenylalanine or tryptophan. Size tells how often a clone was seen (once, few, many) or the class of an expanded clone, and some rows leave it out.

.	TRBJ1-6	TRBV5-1	CASSPLPRAGSPLHF
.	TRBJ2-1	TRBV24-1	CATGLAGTNEQFF
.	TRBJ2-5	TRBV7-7	CASSSGRGQETQYF
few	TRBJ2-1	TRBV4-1	CASSHGRERLGEQFF
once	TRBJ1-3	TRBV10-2	CASSEYNSPGNTIYF
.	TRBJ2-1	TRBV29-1	CSGSKAGLDNEQFF
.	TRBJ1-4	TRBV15	CATNQGDSNEKLFF
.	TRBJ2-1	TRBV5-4	CASSPGTSGDYNEQFF
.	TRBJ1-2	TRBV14	CASSHGTGIGYTF
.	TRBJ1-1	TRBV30	CAWSRNMNTEAFF
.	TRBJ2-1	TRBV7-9	CASIALSEDNEQFF
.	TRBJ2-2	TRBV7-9	CASSFNRDGGELFF
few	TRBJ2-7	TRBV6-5	CASSKGLAESYEQYF
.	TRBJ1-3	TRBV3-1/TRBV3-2	CASSRSRDSSSGNTIYF
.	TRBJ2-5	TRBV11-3	CASSLNPASETQYF
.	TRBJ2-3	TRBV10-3	CAILAESTDTQYF
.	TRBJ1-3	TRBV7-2	CASSSDSYSGNTIYF
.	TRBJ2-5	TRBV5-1	CASSTGLAGGETQYF
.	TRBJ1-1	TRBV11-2	CASSLGPSPPRNTEAFF
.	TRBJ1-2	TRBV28	CASSLDGWGYTF